The clone carrying this T cell receptor (beta chain) was counted a few times. What it recognizes is unknown. The CDR3 is 13 residues long. CDR1 and CDR2 (germline): DFQATT, SNEGSKA (reference sequence). V trimming: 6 bases; J trimming: 8 bases; junction bases outside the gene matches: 9. This specimen belongs to a study of blood T cells in healthy people across ages. Then a second PCR, running about 6 to 12 cycles, was carried out with a sample-barcoded 5' primer and a J-beta primer mix. Per-sample output comprised a minimum of 3 million paired-end reads containing CDR3. One entry per CDR3 protein, called by TCRdb with MiXCR from the 5' RACE reads. The sample has 1.5 million to 2 million distinct CDR3 sequences; around 36% are singletons. Study conclusions and caveats: Naive and antigen-experienced cells were not separated, limiting conclusive comparison.

The J gene is TRBJ2-1, the V gene TRBV20-1; 8 bases line up with TRBD2. This TCR was recovered from a woman aged 25 to 39 in good health. Sequencing was carried out using blood. CDR3 sequence reads: CSALRTSPHEQFF. As DNA, the CDR3 is TGCAGTGCACTTAGGACTAGCCCTCATGAGCAGTTCTTC.